This T cell receptor beta chain was observed in a study of blood T cell repertoires in COVID-19. Across the study: Acute-phase and convalescent COVID-19 samples originated in the United States, Italy and Spain. Nucleic acid was either cDNA or gDNA, and it came from T cells, B-cell-depleted T cells, or PBMCs.

Original processing notes: Using reference gene primer amplification, nucleated cell counts were estimated. Generated by immunoSEQ multiplex PCR, the TCRdb table keeps only in-frame clones and is missing some. The V and J calls and clone size are taken from that table; D and trimming were inferred from the DNA. The sample has roughly 310,000 clones, under 95% seen once. What the recovered Cohort 3 donors had was two negative PCRs, clearance, or symptom resolution. The specimen sequenced was PBMCs or T cells enriched from blood (not recorded which). The receptor comes from a man aged 55 to 70 who had recovered from COVID-19.

Here the CDR3 reads CASKRTEIAGADTQYF. Here the CDR3 DNA reads TGCGCCAGCAAACGCACCGAGATAGCGGGAGCAGATACGCAGTATTTT. V is TRBV4-1 and J is TRBJ2-3; 9 positions match TRBD2. Trimming removed 7 bases from V and 4 bases from J; junction bases left unmatched: 12. The CDR3 has 16 amino acids. Germline CDR1 is MGHRA and CDR2 is YSYEKL.